Listed below are T cell receptor beta chains from one sample, sequenced in a study of a mutant IDH1 vaccine in newly diagnosed glioma. Assay: immunoSEQ multiplex PCR; the TCRdb copy retains only in-frame clones and omits some. The sample shows 40,000 to 50,000 clones, roughly 79% of them seen only once. Their recognized antigens are unknown. The sequenced sample was PBMCs, obtained from a glioma patient whose treatment included an IDH1 peptide vaccine. Receptors originate from a woman aged 35 to 49 with glioma. Some clones in this sample may be carry-over from other donors' samples. The CDR3 runs from the conserved cysteine through the conserved F or W. A D gene is named only where the DNA matches it firmly. Clone size appears in some rows only: once, few, many, or a class for an expanded clone.

d_gene	abundance	v_gene	len	j_gene	CDR3nt	CDR3aa
TRBD2	NA	TRBV5-1	16	TRBJ2-3	TGCGCCAGCAGCTTCGGGACTAGCGGGGGGGGAGATACGCAGTATTTT	CASSFGTSGGGDTQYF
NA	NA	TRBV27	14	TRBJ2-7	TGTGCCAGCAGTCCCGGGAGACCCGTCTACGAGCAGTACTTC	CASSPGRPVYEQYF
NA	NA	TRBV23-1	21	TRBJ2-2	TGCGCCAGCAGTCAATCATGGCCCTATAGGGCTCTGAAGTCGGACACCGGGGAGCTGTTTTTT	CASSQSWPYRALKSDTGELFF
NA	NA	TRBV7-2	10	TRBJ2-7	TGTGCCAGCATCATCACTACCTATTTGTTC	CASIITTYLF
TRBD2	NA	TRBV4-3	15	TRBJ2-7	TGCGCCAGCAGCCAGCTAGCGGGGGACCTTTACGAGCAGTACTTC	CASSQLAGDLYEQYF
TRBD1	NA	TRBV6-5	15	TRBJ2-2	TGTGCCAGCAGTTACGACCGACAGGGGTTATGGGAGCTGTTTTTT	CASSYDRQGLWELFF
NA	NA	TRBV9	14	TRBJ2-5	TGTGCCAGCAGCGTGACCGGGAGTGGAGAGACCCAGTACTTC	CASSVTGSGETQYF
TRBD1	NA	TRBV6-5	13	TRBJ2-7	TGTGCCAGCAGGGAACAGGGGGCGCGCGAGCAGTACTTC	CASREQGAREQYF
NA	NA	TRBV13	15	TRBJ2-2	TGTGCCAGCAGCTTAGGCATAACGAACACCGGGGAGCTGTTTTTT	CASSLGITNTGELFF
NA	NA	TRBV18	15	TRBJ1-1	TGTGCCAGCTCACCGGCGAAGGGGGTCGGGACTGAAGCTTTCTTT	CASSPAKGVGTEAFF
NA	medium-sized	TRBV6-6	11	TRBJ1-4	TGTGCCAGCAGTACCCGGGACGGACTGTTTTTT	CASSTRDGLFF
NA	NA	TRBV25-1	13	TRBJ2-1	TGTGCCAGCAATCATCCAGGGCACAATGAGCAGTTCTTC	CASNHPGHNEQFF
TRBD2	once	TRBV7-2	15	TRBJ2-3	TGTGCCAGCAGTCCGACTAGCGGTAGCACAGATACGCAGTATTTT	CASSPTSGSTDTQYF
NA	NA	TRBV7-7	13	TRBJ2-5	TGTGCTAGCAGCTTATTCTCCTCGCAGACCCAGTACTTC	CASSLFSSQTQYF
NA	NA	TRBV21-1	17	TRBJ2-7	TGTGCCAGCAGCAAGGGGGAATTACAGGATCACTCCTACGAGCAGTACTTC	CASSKGELQDHSYEQYF
NA	NA	TRBV10-3	18	TRBJ2-6	TGTGCCATCTCATTGGGGCCAAAAGGGAGCTCTGGGGCCAACGTCCTGACTTTC	CAISLGPKGSSGANVLTF
TRBD1	NA	TRBV9	17	TRBJ1-1	TGTGCCAAATTCTTGGACAGGGCCAGGGTAGCGGATACTGAAGCTTTCTTT	CAKFLDRARVADTEAFF
TRBD1	NA	TRBV4-3	15	TRBJ1-2	TGCGCCAGCAGCCTCGTCGGGGGACAGGCCAATGGCTACACCTTC	CASSLVGGQANGYTF
NA	NA	TRBV5-6	16	TRBJ2-2	TGTGCCAGCTGCCTGGAGTCCCGGGGGCGGAGGGGGGAGCTGTTTTTT	CASCLESRGRRGELFF
TRBD1	few	TRBV5-5	14	TRBJ1-6	TGTGCCAGCAACTCGATCGGACAGGGCAAACCCCTCCACTTT	CASNSIGQGKPLHF
NA	NA	TRBV5-4	14	TRBJ1-1	TGTGCCAGCAGCTTGCCGGGGCAGAACACTGAAGCTTTCTTT	CASSLPGQNTEAFF
TRBD1	NA	TRBV9	14	TRBJ1-2	TGTGCCAGCACCCTGACAGGGCAGAACTATGGCTACACCTTC	CASTLTGQNYGYTF
TRBD1	few	TRBV6-6	14	TRBJ1-5	TGTGCCAGCAGTGGACAGGGGAGCAATCAGCCCCAGCATTTT	CASSGQGSNQPQHF
TRBD2	NA	TRBV28	17	TRBJ2-5	TGTGCCAGCAGCGGCTATTGGACTAGCGGGGACAAAGAGACCCAGTACTTC	CASSGYWTSGDKETQYF
TRBD1	NA	TRBV7-9	14	TRBJ1-5	TGTGCCAGCAGCCCAAACAGGGGAAATCAGCCCCAGCATTTT	CASSPNRGNQPQHF
NA	NA	TRBV4-2	14	TRBJ1-1	TGTGCCAGCAGCCAAGCGAACAGGAACACTGAAGCTTTCTTT	CASSQANRNTEAFF
NA	NA	TRBV5-6	14	TRBJ1-1	TGTGCCAGCAGCTTGGAGGGGGGAACCCCAGAAGCTTTCTTT	CASSLEGGTPEAFF
NA	NA	TRBV6-5	12	TRBJ1-2	TGTGCTACAAGAGGGGGGGACTATGGCTACACCTTC	CATRGGDYGYTF
TRBD2	NA	TRBV6-5	15	TRBJ2-7	TGTGCCAGCAGTTCGCTCAGCGGGGTCTCCTACGAGCAGTACTTC	CASSSLSGVSYEQYF
TRBD1	NA	TRBV7-8	15	TRBJ2-5	TGTGCCAGCAGCCCCGGAAGGGGGCAGCGGGAGACCCAGTACTTC	CASSPGRGQRETQYF
TRBD1	NA	TRBV19	15	TRBJ1-5	TGTGCCAGTAGTATTACAGGGGGCGGGAATCAGCCCCAGCATTTT	CASSITGGGNQPQHF
NA	NA	TRBV4-2	13	TRBJ1-6	TGTGCCAGCAGCCAAGATTCCGGTGGACCCCTCCACTTT	CASSQDSGGPLHF
NA	NA	TRBV18	15	TRBJ2-7	TGTGCCAGCTCACCAGGGGGGACTGTCCGCTACGAGCAGTACTTC	CASSPGGTVRYEQYF
NA	NA	TRBV6-1	14	TRBJ2-2	TGTGCCAGCAAACGGGCAAGCGCCACCGGGGAGCTGTTTTTT	CASKRASATGELFF
TRBD1	NA	TRBV7-9	17	TRBJ2-2	TGTGCCAGCAGGCCTTCGTTCCGGGACAGAAACACCGGGGAGCTGTTTTTT	CASRPSFRDRNTGELFF
TRBD1	NA	TRBV29-1	14	TRBJ1-2	TGCAGCGTCGAGACCCGGGGACAGAACTATGGCTACACCTTC	CSVETRGQNYGYTF
NA	NA	TRBV5-6	13	TRBJ2-7	TGTGCCAGCAGTCGCACAGGAAGAGACGAGCAGTACTTC	CASSRTGRDEQYF
NA	NA	TRBV5-1	14	TRBJ2-7	TGCGCCAGCAGCTTAGAGGCGCACTCCTACGAGCAGTACTTC	CASSLEAHSYEQYF
TRBD1	NA	TRBV30	13	TRBJ1-2	TGTGCCTGGGGGAGGGACAGGCCTAGGGGCTACACCTTC	CAWGRDRPRGYTF
TRBD1	NA	TRBV7-6	14	TRBJ1-3	TGTGCCAGCAGCCCGGGACAGCCTGGAAACACCATATATTTT	CASSPGQPGNTIYF
TRBD2	once	TRBV10-2	14	TRBJ2-1	TGCGCCAGCAGTGACCCAGCGGGAGGTGGTGAGCAGTTCTTC	CASSDPAGGGEQFF
NA	NA	TRBV4-3	17	TRBJ2-1	TGCGCCAGCAGCCACTACTCCACCGGGGACTCCGGCCGCTGGCAGTTCTTC	CASSHYSTGDSGRWQFF
NA	once	TRBV6-5	14	TRBJ2-2	TGTGCCAGCAAGACAGACGCGAACACCGGGGAGCTGTTTTTT	CASKTDANTGELFF
TRBD1	NA	TRBV2	17	TRBJ2-6	TGTGCCAGTCAACCGGGACAGGGGGCGCCTGGGGCCAACGTCCTGACTTTC	CASQPGQGAPGANVLTF
TRBD2	NA	TRBV29-1	14	TRBJ2-3	TGCAGCACCCCACTAGCGGGGGCCGAAGATACGCAGTATTTT	CSTPLAGAEDTQYF
NA	NA	TRBV25-1	13	TRBJ2-7	TGTGCCAGCAGTGGGGGTATCGGCTACGAGCAGTACTTC	CASSGGIGYEQYF
NA	few	TRBV5-4	15	TRBJ2-7	TGTGCCAGCAGCTTGGAGAGGGGATTTTCCTACGAGCAGTACTTC	CASSLERGFSYEQYF
NA	once	TRBV29-1	14	TRBJ1-3	TGCAGCGTTTGGGACGCAGGAACTGGAAACACCATATATTTT	CSVWDAGTGNTIYF
NA	few	TRBV9	16	TRBJ2-5	TGTGCCAGCAGCGGGGGGACTGGGGGGCCGAGAGAGACCCAGTACTTC	CASSGGTGGPRETQYF